Below are 25 T cell receptor beta chains sequenced from a single sample in a study of cytomegalovirus exposure and HLA in healthy donors. The primer mix had 60 Vbeta and 13 Jbeta primers. Assay: immunoSEQ multiplex PCR; the TCRdb copy retains only in-frame clones and omits some. The sample has around 170,000 clones; 75% to 85% are singletons. The source material was PBMCs. The receptors were sampled from a woman between 25 and 40 years old in good health and CMV-seropositive.

The chain has TRBV27 and TRBJ1-4; D might be TRBD1 (5 bases). Deletions cut 5 bases from V and 2 bases from J, with 18 bases between. From germline, CDR1 is MNHEY and CDR2 SMNVEV (reference sequence). This CDR3 contains 17 residues. The CDR3 loop reads CASSIRPQGLTNEKLFF. In nucleotides, the CDR3 is TGTGCCAGCAGTATCCGCCCCCAGGGTCTGACTAATGAAAAACTGTTTTTT.

V usage is TRBV10-3 and J usage is TRBJ2-7; 7 nucleotides line up with TRBD2. Per germline, CDR1 ENHRY and CDR2 SYGVKD. The CDR3 is made up of 15 amino acids. With 1 base clipped from V and 2 bases from J, the junction kept 5 bases outside the gene matches. This CDR3 reads CAISEFQRGPYEQYF. The CDR3 DNA is TGTGCCATCAGTGAGTTCCAGCGGGGCCCCTACGAGCAGTACTTC.

The CDR3: CASSASGHFSGNTIYF. Written as DNA, the CDR3 is TGTGCCAGCAGCGCCTCGGGACACTTCTCTGGAAACACCATATATTTT. J is TRBJ1-3 and V is TRBV7-6; D may be TRBD1 (6 bases). The germline CDR1 and CDR2 sequences are SGHVS and FNYEAQ. The CDR3 length is 16 residues. The ends were cut back, 5 bases at V and 0 bases at J, with 14 bases in the middle. The complete variable domain, with remaining parts taken from reference TRBV7-6 and TRBJ1-3, reads GAGVSQSPRYKVTKRGQDVALRCDPISGHVSLYWYRQALGQGPEFLTYFNYEAQQDKSGLPNDRFSAERPEGSISTLTIQRTEQRDSAMYRCASSASGHFSGNTIYFGEGSWLTVV.

V is TRBV10-2 and J is TRBJ2-7; TRBD1 matches at 8 bases. This CDR3 spans 16 amino acids. Germline V CDR1 and CDR2: WSHSY, SAAADI. The junction had 8 bases not matched to a gene; V was cut back by 1 base and J by 3 bases. The CDR3 DNA reads as TGCGCCAGCAGTGAGTGGGCAGGGGGCAATCACTACGAGCAGTACTTC. Amino acids: CASSEWAGGNHYEQYF.

This chain connects TRBV6-5 to TRBJ2-2; a possible D gene is TRBD2 (6 bases). Germline lookup yields CDR1 MNHEY and CDR2 SVGAGI. Trimming took off 0 bases at V and 5 bases at J, with 10 bases between the two ends. CDR3 size: 15 residues. CDR3 sequence: CASSYSPGETGELFF. CDR3 bases: TGTGCCAGCAGTTACTCCCCGGGAGAAACCGGGGAGCTGTTTTTT.

The chain combines TRBV29-1 with TRBJ2-4; D may be TRBD1 (6 bases). Looked up from germline, CDR1 is SQVTM and CDR2 is ANQGSEA. V dropped 4 bases and J dropped 13 bases, with 17 bases sitting between them. This CDR3 contains 12 residues. This CDR3 reads CSVASAPGQQYF. Here the CDR3 DNA reads TGCAGCGTTGCGTCCGCCCCGGGACAACAGTACTTC.

The CDR3 here is CATRRDRSYEQYF. CDR3 sequence (DNA): TGTGCCACCCGGCGGGACAGGTCCTACGAGCAGTACTTC. This chain uses TRBV2 with TRBJ2-7, with 8 nucleotides matching TRBD1. The length of the CDR3 is 13 residues. V lost 10 bases, J lost 1 base, and 6 bases stayed unmatched. Germline CDR1 reads SNHLY; CDR2 reads FYNNEI.

The V gene is TRBV15, the J gene TRBJ2-7, with 9 bases identical to TRBD2. Germline CDR1 reads LNHNV; CDR2 reads YYDKDF (reference sequence). The CDR3 sequence is 17 residues long. V shed 0 bases, J shed 1 base, and the junction held 7 bases outside the gene matches. The CDR3 protein is CATSRDRAGGRSYEQYF. The CDR3 coding sequence is TGTGCCACCAGCAGAGATCGAGCGGGGGGAAGGTCCTACGAGCAGTACTTC. The full variable domain, rest sourced from reference TRBV15 and TRBJ2-7, is DAMVIQNPRYQVTQFGKPVTLSCSQTLNHNVMYWYQQKSSQAPKLLFHYYDKDFNNEADTPDNFQSRRPNTSFCFLDIRSPGLGDTAMYLCATSRDRAGGRSYEQYFGPGTRLTVT.

A single count supports this clone. The gene calls are TRBV7-8 and TRBJ1-1; D is unresolved. The V gene's germline CDR1 is SGHVS and CDR2 FQNEAQ. The CDR3 is 14 amino acids. Trimming pared 6 bases from V and 1 base from J, leaving 12 bases between. CDR3 sequence: CASSPNRGNTEAFF. CDR3 sequence (DNA): TGTGCCAGCAGTCCAAACCGGGGGAACACTGAAGCTTTCTTT. Based on the CDR3 plus reference TRBV7-8 and TRBJ1-1, the full variable domain is GAGVSQSPRYKVAKRGQDVALRCDPISGHVSLFWYQQALGQGPEFLTYFQNEAQLDKSGLPSDRFFAERPEGSVSTLKIQRTQQEDSAVYLCASSPNRGNTEAFFGQGTRLTVV.

CDR3 nucleotide sequence: TGTGCCTGGAGGGACATCAGCTCTGGAAACACCATATATTTT. As protein: CAWRDISSGNTIYF. The chain uses TRBV30 and TRBJ1-3, with D possibly TRBD1 on 5 matching bases. Trimming left V 3 bases short and J 0 bases short, with 9 bases between. The CDR3 has 14 residues. CDR1 GTSNPN and CDR2 SVGIG come from the germline V gene (reference sequence). The variable domain in full, with the rest retrieved from reference TRBV30 and TRBJ1-3, is SQTIHQWPATLVQPVGSPLSLECTVEGTSNPNLYWYRQAAGRGLQLLFYSVGIGQISSEVPQNLSASRPQDRQFILSSKKLLLSDSGFYLCAWRDISSGNTIYFGEGSWLTVV.

This rearrangement joins TRBV7-9 to TRBJ1-2, with D maybe TRBD1 (6 bases). V lost 11 bases, J lost 2 bases, and 15 bases lay in between. The CDR3 runs 13 residues. Germline V gives CDR1 SEHNR, CDR2 FQNEAQ (reference sequence). The CDR3 is CAVTGSMNYGYTF. CDR3 nucleotide sequence: TGTGCCGTTACAGGGTCCATGAACTATGGCTACACCTTC.

The sample holds one count of this clone. V and J are TRBV6-5 and TRBJ1-4; no reliable D call. V shed 5 bases and J shed 4 bases, with 8 bases lying between them. This CDR3 spans 13 amino acids. The V gene's germline CDR1 is MNHEY and CDR2 SVGAGI. The CDR3 sequence is CASSPRFNEKLFF. CDR3 DNA: TGTGCCAGCAGTCCTCGGTTTAATGAAAAACTGTTTTTT.

This clone was recorded only once. The rearrangement links TRBV5-1 to TRBJ1-4; maybe TRBD1 (6 bases). In germline, CDR1 is SGHRS, CDR2 YFSETQ. The CDR3 runs 18 residues. V was cut by 0 bases and J by 0 bases, with 15 bases left in between. CDR3 DNA: TGCGCCAGCAGCTTGGATGTCGGAGGGGGGGCAACTAATGAAAAACTGTTTTTT. Its protein product is CASSLDVGGGATNEKLFF.

This clone showed up just a few times. At the DNA level, this CDR3 is encoded by other sequences in the same sample as well. The rearrangement links TRBV18 to TRBJ2-7, with 7 bases that match TRBD1. Germline V CDR1 and CDR2: KGHSH, LQKENI. J lost 2 bases, V lost 1 base, and 2 bases had no gene match. The CDR3 sequence is 14 residues long. Here the CDR3 DNA reads TGTGCCAGCTCACCACTACAGGGGACCTACGAGCAGTACTTC. It specifies CASSPLQGTYEQYF.

V usage is TRBV14 and J usage is TRBJ1-1; TRBD1 is a possible D gene (6 bases). Germline V gene data show CDR1 as SGHDN and CDR2 as FVKESK. V lost 4 bases and J 3 bases, leaving 27 bases between the germline ends. The CDR3 has 19 amino acids. The CDR3 spells CASSPSKGGGHGTYTEAFF. In DNA, the CDR3 is TGTGCCAGCAGCCCAAGTAAGGGCGGGGGGCATGGCACCTACACTGAAGCTTTCTTT.

The chain links TRBV6-1 to TRBJ1-5; 7 bases match TRBD1. The CDR3 covers 17 residues. With V trimmed by 3 bases and J by 0 bases, 8 bases remained unmatched. Germline V gene lookup returns CDR1 MNHNS and CDR2 SASEGT. The CDR3 DNA reads as TGTGCCAGCAGTGAGGGACAGATGGGTTTTAGCAATCAGCCCCAGCATTTT. Encoded protein: CASSEGQMGFSNQPQHF.

This chain uses TRBV18 with TRBJ1-5; 7 bases line up with TRBD1. With 3 bases clipped from V and 2 bases from J, the junction kept 4 bases outside the gene matches. Germline CDR1 reads KGHSH; CDR2 reads LQKENI. This CDR3 region has 15 residues. The CDR3 DNA is TGTGCCAGCTCACCTCAGGGGGGAGGCAATCAGCCCCAGCATTTT. Its protein product is CASSPQGGGNQPQHF.

V is TRBV25-1 and J is TRBJ1-3; TRBD1 matches at 8 bases. There are 17 residues in the CDR3. Germline values: CDR1 MGHDK, CDR2 SYGVNS. Losses at the gene ends were 6 bases for V and 0 bases for J; bases not matched to a gene: 10. The CDR3 sequence is CASSSGTGPSSGNTIYF. CDR3 DNA: TGTGCCAGCAGCTCCGGGACAGGACCCTCCTCTGGAAACACCATATATTTT.

The chain recombines TRBV28 with TRBJ1-5; 7 bases align to TRBD1. This CDR3 contains 16 residues. CDR1 and CDR2 (germline): MDHEN, SYDVKM. Losses at the gene ends were 4 bases for V and 3 bases for J; bases not matched to a gene: 9. The CDR3: CASSSSWTGANQPQHF. In DNA form, the CDR3 reads TGTGCCAGCAGTTCTTCCTGGACAGGCGCCAATCAGCCCCAGCATTTT.

V is TRBV10-3 and J is TRBJ2-7, with a possible D match to TRBD1 (6 bases). CDR1 and CDR2 (germline): ENHRY, SYGVKD. With 6 bases removed from V and 0 bases from J, the gap between germline ends came to 15 bases. This CDR3 has 15 amino acids. The CDR3 bases are TGTGCCATCAGGGCGACAGGACCCAACTCCTACGAGCAGTACTTC. Its translation: CAIRATGPNSYEQYF.

The chain combines TRBV7-9 with TRBJ2-3; 9 bases line up with TRBD2. Germline lookup yields CDR1 SEHNR and CDR2 FQNEAQ (reference sequence). V gave up 2 bases and J gave up 2 bases; unmatched junction bases: 5. The CDR3 runs to 16 residues. The CDR3 nucleotides read TGTGCCAGCAGCTTATCGCGGGGGGGGTTCACAGATACGCAGTATTTT. Amino acid sequence: CASSLSRGGFTDTQYF.

The chain joins TRBV18 to TRBJ2-3, with D tentatively TRBD1 (6 bases). CDR1 is KGHSH and CDR2 is LQKENI in the germline V gene. The CDR3 is made up of 16 amino acids. V was clipped by 3 bases and J by 6 bases, with 19 bases between them. The CDR3 loop reads CASSPGALTGPDTQYF. CDR3 nucleotides: TGTGCCAGCTCACCCGGGGCCCTTACAGGGCCCGATACGCAGTATTTT.

The chain carries TRBV28 and TRBJ2-5; 9 positions match TRBD2. This CDR3 spans 15 amino acids. V was pared by 4 bases and J by 4 bases, with 7 bases of the junction left unmatched. Germline-derived CDR1 and CDR2 are MDHEN and SYDVKM. CDR3 sequence (DNA): TGTGCCAGCAGTTACCCACGAGCGGGGGGAGAGACCCAGTACTTC. This codes for CASSYPRAGGETQYF.

The chain links TRBV6-5 to TRBJ2-2; D not resolved. Germline loops: CDR1 MNHEY, CDR2 SVGAGI. The V end was cut by 2 bases, the J end by 7 bases, with 8 bases between. This CDR3 has 13 amino acids. CDR3 sequence (DNA): TGTGCCAGCAGTTACGAGGTGGGCGGGGAGCTGTTTTTT. Translated: CASSYEVGGELFF.

The chain employs TRBV4-3 and TRBJ2-5; 10 bases fit TRBD2. The DNA end is a closer match to TRBJ2-7, so the J assignment may be wrong. CDR1 LGHNA and CDR2 YSLEER come from the germline V gene. The CDR3 is 17 residues long. CDR3 sequence reads: CASSQDRGSGGAYEQYF. The DNA for the CDR3 is TGCGCCAGCAGCCAAGATAGGGGGAGCGGGGGGGCCTACGAGCAGTACTTC.